This entry concerns a single T cell receptor (beta chain). As yet, its antigen is unknown. Deletions cut 2 bases from V and 0 bases from J, with 8 bases between. The germline V gene encodes CDR1 MDHEN and CDR2 SYDVKM. This CDR3 contains 16 residues. The source of the sample is a study of vaccination effects on CD4 cells after COVID-19. For the study at large: Post-vaccine sample collection fell at a median of 72 days after the second dose.

Assay: immunoSEQ multiplex PCR; the TCRdb copy retains only in-frame clones and omits some. This sample has about 15,000 clones, with approximately 70% found just once. Expansion with viral peptide pools was applied to antigen-specific CD4+ T cells by the ViraFEST assay prior to sequencing. With nine to eleven days of culture completed, CD4+ T cells were isolated. The cohort was immunized with two doses of either the BNT162b2 or mRNA-1273 vaccine. Vaccine recipients had no previous SARS-CoV-2 infection; their nucleocapsid antibodies were negative. In the cultures, half the medium was exchanged for IL-2 medium on days 3 and 7.

The sample consisted of CD4+ T cells from PBMCs cultured with SARS-CoV-2 spike peptides, taken after COVID-19 vaccination. The receptor was derived from a human donor who received a COVID-19 vaccine. The gene calls are TRBV28 and TRBJ1-6; the D gene is possibly TRBD1 (5 bases). The CDR3 coding sequence is TGTGCCAGCAGTTTACCAGGGAGCTCCTATAATTCACCCCTCCACTTT. Amino acids: CASSLPGSSYNSPLHF.